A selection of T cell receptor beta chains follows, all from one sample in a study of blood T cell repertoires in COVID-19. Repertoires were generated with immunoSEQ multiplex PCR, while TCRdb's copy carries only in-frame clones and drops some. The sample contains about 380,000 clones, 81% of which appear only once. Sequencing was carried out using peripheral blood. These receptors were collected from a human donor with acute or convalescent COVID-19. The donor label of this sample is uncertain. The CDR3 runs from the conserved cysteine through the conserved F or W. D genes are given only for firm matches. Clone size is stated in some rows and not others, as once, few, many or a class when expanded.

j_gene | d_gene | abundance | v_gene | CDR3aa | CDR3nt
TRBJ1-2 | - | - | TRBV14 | CASSQGWGGGNGYTF | TGTGCCAGCAGCCAAGGCTGGGGAGGCGGTAATGGCTACACCTTC
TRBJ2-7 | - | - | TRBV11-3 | CASSSPTAPYEQYF | TGTGCCAGCAGCTCTCCGACAGCCCCCTACGAGCAGTACTTC
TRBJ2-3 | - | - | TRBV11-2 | CASSLNSRRFTDTQYF | TGTGCCAGCAGCTTAAACAGTAGAAGGTTCACAGATACGCAGTATTTT
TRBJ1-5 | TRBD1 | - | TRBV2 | CASSRDRVRNQPQHF | TGTGCCAGCAGTAGGGACAGGGTAAGGAATCAGCCCCAGCATTTT
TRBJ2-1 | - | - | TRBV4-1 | CASSLDSAAPLF | TGCGCCAGCAGCCTCGACTCGGCGGCACCGCTCTTC
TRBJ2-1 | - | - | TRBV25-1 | CASTAGSYNEQFF | TGTGCCAGCACCGCGGGGAGCTACAATGAGCAGTTCTTC
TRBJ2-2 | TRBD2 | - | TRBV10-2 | CASSDLAGEGTGELFF | TGCGCCAGCAGTGACCTAGCGGGAGAGGGTACCGGGGAGCTGTTTTTT
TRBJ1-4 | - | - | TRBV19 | CASSIPARQTENEKLFF | TGTGCCAGTAGTATCCCCGCAAGACAGACGGAAAATGAAAAACTGTTTTTT
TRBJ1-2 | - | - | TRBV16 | CASSHHKGHAYGYTF | TGTGCCAGCAGCCACCACAAGGGACATGCCTATGGCTACACCTTC
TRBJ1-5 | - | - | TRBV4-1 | CASAVVLGAWQPQHF | TGCGCCAGCGCCGTTGTTCTGGGGGCCTGGCAGCCCCAGCATTTT
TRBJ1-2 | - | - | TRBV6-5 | CASRRGGYGYTF | TGTGCCAGCAGAAGGGGCGGCTATGGCTACACCTTC
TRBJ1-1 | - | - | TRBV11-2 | CASSFGVMAVTEAFF | TGTGCCAGCAGCTTCGGGGTCATGGCGGTCACTGAAGCTTTCTTT
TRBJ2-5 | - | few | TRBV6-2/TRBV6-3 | CASSLEETQYF | TGTGCCAGCAGCCTAGAAGAGACCCAGTACTTC
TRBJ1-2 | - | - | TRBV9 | CASSSQGYGYTF | TGTGCCAGCAGCTCGCAGGGTTATGGCTACACCTTC
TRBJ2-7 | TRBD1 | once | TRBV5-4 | CASSLGQGFSYEQYF | TGTGCCAGCAGCTTGGGACAGGGGTTTTCCTACGAGCAGTACTTC
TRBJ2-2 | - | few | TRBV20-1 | CSASRGANTGELFF | TGCAGTGCTAGTCGCGGGGCGAACACCGGGGAGCTGTTTTTT
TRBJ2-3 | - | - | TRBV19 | CASRPLKKGRTDTQYF | TGTGCCAGTAGGCCTCTTAAGAAGGGGCGGACAGATACGCAGTATTTT
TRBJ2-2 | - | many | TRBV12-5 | CASGLAGWNTGELFF | TGTGCTAGTGGTTTGGCAGGGTGGAACACCGGGGAGCTGTTTTTT
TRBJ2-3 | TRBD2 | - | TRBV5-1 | CASAAGGLAGVKVYTQYF | TGCGCCAGCGCCGCCGGGGGACTAGCGGGAGTTAAGGTGTACACGCAGTATTTT
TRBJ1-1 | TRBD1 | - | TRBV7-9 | CASSLVAGGPEAFF | TGTGCCAGCAGCTTAGTAGCAGGGGGTCCTGAAGCTTTCTTT
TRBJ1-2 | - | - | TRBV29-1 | CSVEILGERDYGYTF | TGCAGCGTTGAGATATTGGGGGAGCGGGACTATGGCTACACCTTC
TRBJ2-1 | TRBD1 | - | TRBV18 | CASSGQGTRVVGSYNEQFF | TGTGCCAGCTCAGGACAGGGGACGAGAGTCGTAGGCTCCTACAATGAGCAGTTCTTC
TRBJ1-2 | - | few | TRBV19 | CASTAYGYGYTF | TGTGCCAGTACAGCTTACGGGTATGGCTACACCTTC
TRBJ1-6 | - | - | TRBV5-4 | CASSLPLLSGSPLHF | TGTGCCAGCAGCTTACCCTTGTTGTCGGGGTCACCCCTCCACTTT
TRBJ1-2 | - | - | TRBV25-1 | CASSERIRIGYTF | TGTGCCAGCAGTGAGAGAATCAGGATTGGCTACACCTTC
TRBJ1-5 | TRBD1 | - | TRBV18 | CASSPIGQGAYQPQHF | TGTGCCAGCTCACCCATAGGACAGGGGGCGTACCAGCCCCAGCATTTT
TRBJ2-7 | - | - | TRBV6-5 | CASSLTGGFYEQYF | TGTGCCAGCAGTTTAACCGGAGGCTTCTACGAGCAGTACTTC
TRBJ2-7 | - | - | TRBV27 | CASSPLYPRSYEQYF | TGTGCCAGCAGTCCCTTATACCCCAGGTCCTACGAGCAGTACTTC
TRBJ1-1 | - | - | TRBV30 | CAWSAGEDTEAFF | TGTGCCTGGAGTGCGGGTGAGGACACTGAAGCTTTCTTT
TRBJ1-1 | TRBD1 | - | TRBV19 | CASRDRGGWTEAFF | TGTGCCAGCCGGGACAGGGGAGGATGGACTGAAGCTTTCTTT
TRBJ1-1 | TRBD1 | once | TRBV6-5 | CASQGQGGPEAFF | TGTGCCAGCCAGGGACAGGGAGGCCCTGAAGCTTTCTTT
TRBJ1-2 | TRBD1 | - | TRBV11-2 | CASSLGGTGSNVTF | TGTGCCAGCAGCTTAGGGGGGACAGGATCGAATGTCACCTTC
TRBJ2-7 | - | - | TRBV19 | CASSTRGYF | TGTGCCAGTAGTACCCGAGGGTACTTC